The clone carrying this T cell receptor (beta chain) was recorded many times. The antigen is undetermined. CDR1 and CDR2 from the germline V gene are SGHRS and YFSETQ. The CDR3 length is 14 residues. Trimming took 5 bases from V and 7 from J; bases not matched to a gene: 8. This specimen comes from a study of T cells in Graves' hyperthyroidism and ophthalmopathy. Whole-study results and caveats: Appearing also in blood were most of the thyroid clonotypes expanded above 0.001.

Amplified regions were TCR beta CDR3 sequences from RNA transcripts. HTBI primers drove first-round RT-PCR of the TCR CDR3. MiXCR, run by TCRdb on the multiplex PCR reads, gives a single entry per CDR3 protein. The sample has around 600,000 distinct CDR3 sequences, approximately 14% seen once. The study excluded patients with uncontrolled infection, other autoimmune disease, pregnancy or lactation. Each 10 ml fresh peripheral blood draw supplied the PBMCs. The origin of this receptor is a woman younger than 45 with Graves' hyperthyroidism. The sequencing input was blood. The chain combines TRBV5-1 with TRBJ2-7, with 11 nucleotides matching TRBD1. The DNA of the CDR3 is TGCGCCAGCAGACCCGCCGGGACAGGGGGAGAGCAGTACTTC. Its protein is CASRPAGTGGEQYF.